This T cell receptor beta chain was observed in a study of graft-versus-host responses after intestinal transplantation. Study as a whole: Multivisceral, liver-intestinal, or isolated intestinal grafts were transplanted into recipients. The recipients all started with anti-thymocyte globulin induction and then took tacrolimus and steroids for around three years.

Study conclusions and caveats: GvH clones appeared in recipient marrow, some first in ileum or blood.

Clones were sequenced by immunoSEQ multiplex PCR, and TCRdb holds only the in-frame ones, with some missing. Here the sample spans 100,000 or so clones, roughly 91% being singletons. Worth noting for this clone: What it binds is not known.

Per the germline V gene, CDR1 is LGHNA and CDR2 is YNFKEQ. V was shortened by 1 base and J by 0 bases, with 13 bases between the two germline ends. CDR3 size: 16 residues. This chain connects TRBV4-2 to TRBJ2-7; maybe TRBD2 (6 bases). This specimen was unstimulated CD4+ T cells sorted from spleen or lymph node cells, taken before transplant. The sequence came from a human donor who was the organ donor for an intestinal transplant. CDR3 DNA: TGTGCCAGCAGCCAAGTCCGAGCGGGTGGCTCCTACGAGCAGTACTTC. Encoded protein: CASSQVRAGGSYEQYF.